The 18 T cell receptor beta chains below come from one sample, sequenced in a study of control samples from healthy donors and cancer patients. Data came from immunoSEQ multiplex PCR; TCRdb stores just in-frame clones and leaves some out. This sample has 85,000 to 100,000 clones; over 85% occur once, and the top ten carry less than 10%. The sample comprised blood. The receptors stem from a man between 18 and 35 years old in good health.

This clone was detected only once. V and J are TRBV10-1 and TRBJ1-1; no clear D. Germline CDR1 is WNHNN and CDR2 is SYGVQD (reference sequence). The germline V and J ends were trimmed by 0 bases and 1 base, with 18 bases remaining between them. This CDR3 region has 18 residues. CDR3 coding DNA: TGCGCCAGCAGTGAGTCTCGTACTAGGGATTCGCAGAACACTGAAGCTTTCTTT. It is translated as CASSESRTRDSQNTEAFF.

This chain uses TRBV6-1 with TRBJ2-7; perhaps TRBD1 as D (6 bases). The CDR3 totals 14 residues. V shed 2 bases and J shed 7 bases, with 15 bases lying between them. Germline CDR1 is MNHNS and CDR2 is SASEGT. The CDR3 loop reads CASSENLGASEQYF. DNA for the CDR3: TGTGCCAGCAGTGAAAATCTGGGGGCTAGTGAGCAGTACTTC.

This rearrangement joins TRBV29-1 to TRBJ2-2; D gene ambiguous. CDR1 SQVTM and CDR2 ANQGSEA come from the germline V gene. Between the trimmed V and J ends, which lost 4 bases and 7 bases, there was a span of 4 bases. The CDR3 sequence is 10 residues long. CDR3 nucleotides: TGCAGCGTTGTTGACGGGGAGCTGTTTTTT. Translation gives CSVVDGELFF.

The V and J genes are TRBV6-5 and TRBJ2-7, with D uncertain. The ends were cut back, 6 bases at V and 5 bases at J, with 11 bases in the middle. Looked up from germline, CDR1 is MNHEY and CDR2 is SVGAGI. This CDR3 comprises 12 residues. The CDR3 coding sequence is TGTGCCAGCAGATCTACAAGCCACGAGCAGTACTTC. It specifies CASRSTSHEQYF.

The rearrangement joins TRBV5-6 to TRBJ2-1; D gene unclear. The CDR3 loop spans 15 amino acids. Germline V CDR1 and CDR2: SGHDT, YYEEEE. V lost 5 bases, J lost 3 bases, and 15 bases lay in between. The CDR3 spells CASSPQSRFYNEQFF. For the CDR3, the DNA is TGTGCCAGCAGTCCCCAATCGAGGTTCTACAATGAGCAGTTCTTC.

The chain combines TRBV9 with TRBJ2-1; 13 bases match TRBD2. This CDR3 region has 16 residues. CDR1 is SGDLS and CDR2 is YYNGEE in the germline V gene. V lost 3 bases, J lost 7 bases, and 7 bases stayed unmatched. CDR3 region: CASSATSGRALNEQFF. DNA of the CDR3: TGTGCCAGCAGCGCTACTAGCGGGAGGGCTTTGAATGAGCAGTTCTTC. Looking up the rest from reference TRBV9 and TRBJ2-1 gives the full variable domain: DSGVTQTPKHLITATGQRVTLRCSPRSGDLSVYWYQQSLDQGLQFLIQYYNGEERAKGNILERFSAQQFPDLHSELNLSSLELGDSALYFCASSATSGRALNEQFFGPGTRLTVL.

V gene TRBV3-1 (or the pseudogene TRBV3-2) combines with J gene TRBJ1-2; no firm D call. V lost 1 base and J lost 2, with 11 bases in between. CDR1 is LGHDT and CDR2 is YNNKEL in the germline V gene (reference sequence). This CDR3 spans 15 amino acids. CDR3 bases: TGTGCCAGCAGCCAAGGCGTCGGCAGGAACTATGGCTACACCTTC. Protein: CASSQGVGRNYGYTF.

V and J are TRBV4-2 and TRBJ1-4; 7 nucleotides match TRBD1. The junction had 10 bases not matched to a gene; V was cut back by 3 bases and J by 6 bases. The CDR3 spans 16 residues. CDR1 is LGHNA, CDR2 YNFKEQ, per germline. This CDR3 is CASSQVGGGKDEKLFF. The CDR3 DNA reads TGTGCCAGCAGCCAGGTCGGAGGGGGCAAAGATGAAAAACTGTTTTTT.

The chain carries TRBV7-9 and TRBJ1-2; the D gene is possibly TRBD1 (5 bases). Germline CDR1 and CDR2: SEHNR and FQNEAQ (reference sequence). This CDR3 is built from 13 residues. Trimming removed 5 bases at V and 4 bases at J, with 11 bases between. The chain's CDR3 is CASSNGGVYGYTF. In DNA, the CDR3 is TGTGCCAGCAGCAACGGGGGGGTCTATGGCTACACCTTC.

This sequence joins TRBV6-5 and TRBJ2-1, with D perhaps TRBD1 or TRBD2 (5 bases each). Per germline, CDR1 MNHEY and CDR2 SVGAGI. The length of the CDR3 is 14 residues. V lost 8 bases to trimming and J lost 3 bases, with 14 bases between them. CDR3 sequence: CASEQGVDYNEQFF. For the CDR3, the DNA is TGTGCCAGCGAGCAGGGAGTCGACTACAATGAGCAGTTCTTC.

This chain uses TRBV6-6 with TRBJ1-3; D unclear. This CDR3 has 13 amino acids. V was pared by 5 bases and J by 8 bases, with 13 bases between. CDR1 is MNHNY, CDR2 SVGAGI, per germline (reference sequence). This chain's CDR3 is CASSPVSGDTIYF. DNA for the CDR3: TGTGCCAGCAGTCCCGTAAGTGGTGACACCATATATTTT.

The chain has TRBV5-4 and TRBJ2-1, with 7 positions matching TRBD1. Germline CDR1 is SGHNT and CDR2 is YYREEE (reference sequence). CDR3 length: 15 residues. Trimming cost V 0 bases and J 3 bases; bases outside gene matches: 3. CDR3 residues: CASSLAGTVYNEQFF. Written as DNA, the CDR3 is TGTGCCAGCAGCTTGGCCGGGACAGTCTACAATGAGCAGTTCTTC.

In DNA, the CDR3 is TGTGCCAGCAGCTTATGGGGCAGGGGGCAAGGCATTCAGTACTTC. As protein: CASSLWGRGQGIQYF. The rearrangement joins TRBV7-6 to TRBJ2-4, with TRBD1 matching 8 bases. Germline-derived CDR1 and CDR2 are SGHVS and FNYEAQ. After removal of 2 bases from V and 9 bases from J, the junction contained 9 bases not matched to a gene. The CDR3 extends over 15 amino acids.

The chain employs TRBV3-1 (or the pseudogene TRBV3-2) and TRBJ1-2, with D possibly being TRBD1 (6 bases). Germline V gene sequence: CDR1 LGHDT, CDR2 YNNKEL (reference sequence). The CDR3 has 13 residues. Trimming took 3 bases from V and 7 from J, leaving 12 bases between them. In DNA form, the CDR3 reads TGTGCCAGCAGCCACCTGGACAGCGCTGGCTACACCTTC. Amino acids: CASSHLDSAGYTF.

For the CDR3, the DNA is TGTGCCAGCGGCCGGGACCCAGCTAATGAAAAACTGTTTTTT. This encodes CASGRDPANEKLFF. The chain couples TRBV27 to TRBJ1-4, with D possibly TRBD1 on 5 matching bases. Germline V CDR1 and CDR2: MNHEY, SMNVEV (reference sequence). This CDR3 has 14 residues. The V end lost 8 bases, the J end lost 3 bases, and 13 bases lay between the germline ends.

The genes are TRBV7-9 and TRBJ1-1, with 7 bases that match TRBD1. The CDR3 runs 14 residues. J was trimmed by 7 bases and V by 2 bases; bases with no gene match: 7. The germline V gene has CDR1 SEHNR and CDR2 FQNEAQ (reference sequence). The DNA for the CDR3 is TGTGCCAGCAGCTTAACTACCGGGACAGATGAAGCTTTCTTT. It specifies CASSLTTGTDEAFF.

Concerning this clone itself: Within the sample, other DNA sequences also encode this same CDR3. The chain uses TRBV6-5 and TRBJ1-5; D is possibly TRBD1 (5 bases). The CDR3 length is 14 residues. The V gene's germline CDR1 is MNHEY and CDR2 SVGAGI. V was cut by 3 bases and J by 4 bases, with 10 bases left in between. CDR3: CASSYSRGNQPQHF. The CDR3 DNA sequence: TGTGCCAGCAGTTATAGCCGGGGGAATCAGCCCCAGCATTTT.

The rearrangement joins TRBV30 to TRBJ1-5; D unresolved. V was pared by 2 bases and J by 0 bases, with 8 bases between. This CDR3 comprises 14 residues. Germline loops: CDR1 GTSNPN, CDR2 SVGIG (reference sequence). CDR3 sequence: CAWSSGSSNQPQHF. CDR3 DNA: TGTGCCTGGAGTTCGGGTAGTAGCAATCAGCCCCAGCATTTT. Combining the CDR3 with reference TRBV30 and TRBJ1-5 gives the whole variable domain SQTIHQWPATLVQPVGSPLSLECTVEGTSNPNLYWYRQAAGRGLQLLFYSVGIGQISSEVPQNLSASRPQDRQFILSSKKLLLSDSGFYLCAWSSGSSNQPQHFGDGTRLSIL.